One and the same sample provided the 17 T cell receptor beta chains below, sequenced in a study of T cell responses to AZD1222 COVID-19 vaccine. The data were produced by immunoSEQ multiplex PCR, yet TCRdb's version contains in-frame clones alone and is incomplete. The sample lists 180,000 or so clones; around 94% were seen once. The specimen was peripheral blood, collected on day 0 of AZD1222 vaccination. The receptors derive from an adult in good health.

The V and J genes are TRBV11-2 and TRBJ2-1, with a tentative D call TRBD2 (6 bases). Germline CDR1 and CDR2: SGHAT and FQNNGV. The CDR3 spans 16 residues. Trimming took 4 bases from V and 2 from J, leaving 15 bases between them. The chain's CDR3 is CASSWMGTDTYNEQFF. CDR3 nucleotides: TGTGCCAGCAGCTGGATGGGGACTGATACCTACAATGAGCAGTTCTTC.

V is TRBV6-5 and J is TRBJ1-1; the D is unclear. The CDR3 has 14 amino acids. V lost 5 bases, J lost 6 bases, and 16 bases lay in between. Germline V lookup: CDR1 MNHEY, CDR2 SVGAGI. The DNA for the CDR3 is TGTGCCAGCAGTCTAACAGCGCGACCTCCTGAAGCTTTCTTT. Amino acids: CASSLTARPPEAFF.

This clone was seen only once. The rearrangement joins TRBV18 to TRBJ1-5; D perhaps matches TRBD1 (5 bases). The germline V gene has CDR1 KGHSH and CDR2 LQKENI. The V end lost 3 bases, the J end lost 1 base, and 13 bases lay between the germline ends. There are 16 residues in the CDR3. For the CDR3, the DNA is TGTGCCAGCTCACCGCAGGGATCCGTGAGCAATCAGCCCCAGCATTTT. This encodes CASSPQGSVSNQPQHF.

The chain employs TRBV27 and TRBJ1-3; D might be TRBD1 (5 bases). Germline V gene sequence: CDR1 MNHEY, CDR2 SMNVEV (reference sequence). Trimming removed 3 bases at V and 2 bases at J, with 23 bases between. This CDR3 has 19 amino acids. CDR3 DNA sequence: TGTGCCAGCAGTTTGCAACCACAGGAGACTGGCGGCGCTGGAAACACCATATATTTT. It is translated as CASSLQPQETGGAGNTIYF.

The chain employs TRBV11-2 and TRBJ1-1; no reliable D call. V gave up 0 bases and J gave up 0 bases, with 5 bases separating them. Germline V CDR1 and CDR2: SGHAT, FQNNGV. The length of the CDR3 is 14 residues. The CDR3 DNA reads TGTGCCAGCAGCTTAGATTACATGAACACTGAAGCTTTCTTT. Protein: CASSLDYMNTEAFF.

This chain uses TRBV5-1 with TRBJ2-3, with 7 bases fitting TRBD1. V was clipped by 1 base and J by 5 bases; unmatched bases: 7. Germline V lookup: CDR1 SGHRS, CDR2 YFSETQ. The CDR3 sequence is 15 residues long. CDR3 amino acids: CASSLTGQLRDTQYF. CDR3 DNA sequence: TGCGCCAGCAGCTTGACGGGACAGCTCCGAGATACGCAGTATTTT. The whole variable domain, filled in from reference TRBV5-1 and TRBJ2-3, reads KAGVTQTPRYLIKTRGQQVTLSCSPISGHRSVSWYQQTPGQGLQFLFEYFSETQRNKGNFPGRFSGRQFSNSRSEMNVSTLELGDSALYLCASSLTGQLRDTQYFGPGTRLTVL.

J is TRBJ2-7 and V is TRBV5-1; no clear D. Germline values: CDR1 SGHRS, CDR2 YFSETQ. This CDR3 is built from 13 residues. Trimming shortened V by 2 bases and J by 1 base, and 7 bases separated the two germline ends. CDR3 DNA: TGCGCCAGCAGCTTCACTGGTTCCTACGAGCAGTACTTC. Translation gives CASSFTGSYEQYF.

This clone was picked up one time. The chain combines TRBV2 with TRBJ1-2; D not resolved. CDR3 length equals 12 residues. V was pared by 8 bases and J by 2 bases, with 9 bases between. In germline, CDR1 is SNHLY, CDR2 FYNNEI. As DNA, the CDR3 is TGTGCCAGCGCTAACGGGAACTATGGCTACACCTTC. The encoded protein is CASANGNYGYTF. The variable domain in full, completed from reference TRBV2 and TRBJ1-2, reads EPEVTQTPSHQVTQMGQEVILRCVPISNHLYFYWYRQILGQKVEFLVSFYNNEISEKSEIFDDQFSVERPDGSNFTLKIRSTKLEDSAMYFCASANGNYGYTFGSGTRLTVV.

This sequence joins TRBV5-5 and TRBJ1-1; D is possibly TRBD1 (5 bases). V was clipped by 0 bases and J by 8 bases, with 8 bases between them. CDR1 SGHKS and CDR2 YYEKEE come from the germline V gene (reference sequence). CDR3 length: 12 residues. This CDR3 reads CASSLASGEAFF. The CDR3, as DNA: TGTGCCAGCAGCTTGGCCTCAGGGGAAGCTTTCTTT.

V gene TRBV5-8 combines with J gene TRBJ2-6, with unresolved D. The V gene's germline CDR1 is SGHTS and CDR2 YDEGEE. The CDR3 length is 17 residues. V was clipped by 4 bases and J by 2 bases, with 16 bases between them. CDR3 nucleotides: TGTGCCAGCAGCAAGGCTGGTGGAGTGACTGGGGCCAACGTCCTGACTTTC. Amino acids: CASSKAGGVTGANVLTF.

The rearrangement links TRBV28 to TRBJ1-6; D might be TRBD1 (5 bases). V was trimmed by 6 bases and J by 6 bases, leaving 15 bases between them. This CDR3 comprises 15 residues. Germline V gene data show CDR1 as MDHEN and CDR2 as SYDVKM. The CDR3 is CASRPQEFGNSPLHF. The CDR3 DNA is TGTGCCAGCAGGCCACAGGAGTTCGGTAATTCACCCCTCCACTTT.

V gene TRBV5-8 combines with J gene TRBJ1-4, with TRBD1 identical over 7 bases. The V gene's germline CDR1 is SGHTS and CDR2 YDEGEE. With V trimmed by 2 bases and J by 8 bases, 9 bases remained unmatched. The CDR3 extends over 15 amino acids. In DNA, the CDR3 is TGTGCCAGCAGCTTTCTCGACAGGGTGGAGGAAAAACTGTTTTTT. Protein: CASSFLDRVEEKLFF.

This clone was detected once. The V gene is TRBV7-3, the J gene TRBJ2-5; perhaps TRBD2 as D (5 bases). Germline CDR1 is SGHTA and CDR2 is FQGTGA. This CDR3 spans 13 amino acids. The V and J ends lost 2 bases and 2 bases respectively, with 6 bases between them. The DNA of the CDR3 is TGTGCCAGCAGCTTAGGGAGACAAGAGACCCAGTACTTC. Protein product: CASSLGRQETQYF. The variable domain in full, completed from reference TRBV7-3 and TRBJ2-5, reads GAGVSQTPSNKVTEKGKYVELRCDPISGHTALYWYRQSLGQGPEFLIYFQGTGAADDSGLPNDRFFAVRPEGSVSTLKIQRTERGDSAVYLCASSLGRQETQYFGPGTRLLVL.

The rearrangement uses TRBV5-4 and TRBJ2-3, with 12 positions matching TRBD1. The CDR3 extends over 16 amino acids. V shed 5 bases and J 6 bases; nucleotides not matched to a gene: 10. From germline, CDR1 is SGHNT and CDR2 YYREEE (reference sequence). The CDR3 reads CASRSRDRGHRDTQYF. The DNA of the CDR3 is TGTGCCAGCAGATCCCGGGACAGGGGGCATCGTGATACGCAGTATTTT.

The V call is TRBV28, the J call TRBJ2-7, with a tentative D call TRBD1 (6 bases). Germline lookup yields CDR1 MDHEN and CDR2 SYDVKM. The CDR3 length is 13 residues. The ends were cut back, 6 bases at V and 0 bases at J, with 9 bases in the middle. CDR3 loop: CASRGTLSYEQYF. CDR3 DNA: TGTGCCAGCAGGGGGACACTCTCCTACGAGCAGTACTTC.

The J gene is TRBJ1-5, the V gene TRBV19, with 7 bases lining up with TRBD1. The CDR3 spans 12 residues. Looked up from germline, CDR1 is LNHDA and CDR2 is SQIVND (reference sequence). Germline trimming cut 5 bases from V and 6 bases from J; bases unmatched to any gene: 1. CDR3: CASSYRGQPQHF. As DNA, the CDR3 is TGTGCCAGTAGTTACAGGGGTCAGCCCCAGCATTTT.

The CDR3, as DNA: TGCGCCAGCAGTCCGGGACAGGGACCCTGGGGGAATGAGCAGTTCTTC. Amino acid sequence: CASSPGQGPWGNEQFF. The rearrangement uses TRBV10-1 and TRBJ2-1, with 9 bases lining up with TRBD1. The CDR3 covers 16 residues. CDR1 and CDR2 from the germline V gene are WNHNN and SYGVQD (reference sequence). V trimming: 5 bases; J trimming: 7 bases; junction bases outside the gene matches: 12.